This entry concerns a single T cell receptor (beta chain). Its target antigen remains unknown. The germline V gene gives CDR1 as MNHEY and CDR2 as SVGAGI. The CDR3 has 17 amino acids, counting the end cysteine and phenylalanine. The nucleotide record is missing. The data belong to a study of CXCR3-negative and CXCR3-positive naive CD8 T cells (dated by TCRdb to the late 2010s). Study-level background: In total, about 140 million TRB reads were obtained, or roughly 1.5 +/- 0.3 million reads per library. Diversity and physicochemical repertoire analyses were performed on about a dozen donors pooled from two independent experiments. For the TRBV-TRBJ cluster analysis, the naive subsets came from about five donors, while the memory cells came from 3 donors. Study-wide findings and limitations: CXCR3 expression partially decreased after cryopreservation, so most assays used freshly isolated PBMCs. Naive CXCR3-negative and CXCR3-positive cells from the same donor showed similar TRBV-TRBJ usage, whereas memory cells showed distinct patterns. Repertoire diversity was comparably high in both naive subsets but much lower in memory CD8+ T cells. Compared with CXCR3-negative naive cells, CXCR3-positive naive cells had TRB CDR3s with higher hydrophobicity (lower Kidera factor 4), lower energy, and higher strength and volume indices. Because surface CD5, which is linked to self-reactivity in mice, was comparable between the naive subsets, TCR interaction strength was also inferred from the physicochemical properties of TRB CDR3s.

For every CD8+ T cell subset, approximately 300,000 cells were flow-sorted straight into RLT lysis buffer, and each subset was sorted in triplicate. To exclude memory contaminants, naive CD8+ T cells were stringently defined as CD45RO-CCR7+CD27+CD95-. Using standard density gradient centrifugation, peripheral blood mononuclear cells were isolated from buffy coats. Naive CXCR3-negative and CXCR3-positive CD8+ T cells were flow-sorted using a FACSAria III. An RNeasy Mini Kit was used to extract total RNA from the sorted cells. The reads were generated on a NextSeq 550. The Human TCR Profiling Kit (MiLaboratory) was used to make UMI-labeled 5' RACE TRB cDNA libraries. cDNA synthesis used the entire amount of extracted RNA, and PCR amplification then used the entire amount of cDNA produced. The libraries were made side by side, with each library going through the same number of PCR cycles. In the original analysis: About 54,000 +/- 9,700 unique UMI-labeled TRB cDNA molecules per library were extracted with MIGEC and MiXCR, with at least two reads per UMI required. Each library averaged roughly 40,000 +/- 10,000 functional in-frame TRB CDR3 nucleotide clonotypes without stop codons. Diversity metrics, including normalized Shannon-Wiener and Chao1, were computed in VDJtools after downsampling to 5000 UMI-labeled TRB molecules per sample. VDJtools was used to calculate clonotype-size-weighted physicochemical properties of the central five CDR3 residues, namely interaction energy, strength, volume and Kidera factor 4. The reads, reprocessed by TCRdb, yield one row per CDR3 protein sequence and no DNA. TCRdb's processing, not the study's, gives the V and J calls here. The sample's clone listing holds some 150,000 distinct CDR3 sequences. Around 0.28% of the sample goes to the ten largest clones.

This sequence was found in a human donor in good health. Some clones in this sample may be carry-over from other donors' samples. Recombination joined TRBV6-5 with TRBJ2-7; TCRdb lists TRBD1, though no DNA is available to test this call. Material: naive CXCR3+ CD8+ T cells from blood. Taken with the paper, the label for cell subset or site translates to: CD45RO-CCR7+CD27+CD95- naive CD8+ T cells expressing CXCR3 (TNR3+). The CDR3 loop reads CASSYVPPGTGINEQYF.